This section outlines one TCR beta chain sequence together with its context. Its specificity is unknown. This sample is drawn from a study of T-cell memory formation after mild COVID-19. Findings and limits, study-wide: Researchers report contracting CD4+ clones mostly in CM and EM, with CD8+ clones in EMRA. Proof of SARS-CoV-2 specificity was absent for the second-wave clones that crested on day 37.

Researchers used 5'RACE with constant-segment primers to make TCR alpha and TCR beta cDNA libraries that carry sample barcodes and UMIs. TCRdb re-called the 5' RACE reads through MiXCR, storing one row per CDR3 protein. The sample has around 150,000 distinct CDR3 sequences, more than 9% seen once. This sequence originates from a man aged 18-30 years who had mild COVID-19 (a few samples of this study predate the infection). Cell type and time point are not known. The source material was PBMCs or a T cell subset sorted from them (not recorded which).

The CDR3 DNA follows: TGTGCCAGCATCAAGCAGGGTTACGATACGCAGTATTTT. Protein sequence: CASIKQGYDTQYF. The chain has TRBV6-2 or TRBV6-3 and TRBJ2-3; a weak D match, TRBD1 (5 bases). Trimming took 7 bases from V and 6 from J, leaving 14 bases between them. The CDR3 contains 13 residues. Germline CDR1 reads MNHEY; CDR2 reads SVGEGT.